These 18 T cell receptor beta chains were sequenced from one sample in a study of vaccination effects on CD4 cells after COVID-19. These receptors' antigens are unknown. An approximately nine-day culture period preceded the isolation of CD4+ T cells. Produced via immunoSEQ multiplex PCR; TCRdb's table is partial and in-frame only. The profile covers around 46,000 clones, with 67% appearing a single time and 4.5% to 7% taken by the ten largest. The sequencing used CD4+ T cells from PBMCs cultured without peptide, collected before COVID-19 vaccination. These receptors all stem from a human donor who received a COVID-19 vaccine.

The chain employs TRBV5-6 and TRBJ1-2, with D tentatively TRBD1 (5 bases). The germline CDR1 and CDR2 sequences are SGHDT and YYEEEE. V lost 0 bases and J lost 0, with 15 bases in between. This CDR3 spans 17 amino acids. CDR3 sequence: CASSLGVRDYSNYGYTF. CDR3 sequence (DNA): TGTGCCAGCAGCTTGGGGGTCAGGGATTACTCTAACTATGGCTACACCTTC. The full variable domain, rest sourced from reference TRBV5-6 and TRBJ1-2, is DAGVTQSPTHLIKTRGQQVTLRCSPKSGHDTVSWYQQALGQGPQFIFQYYEEEERQRGNFPDRFSGHQFPNYSSELNVNALLLGDSALYLCASSLGVRDYSNYGYTFGSGTRLTVV.

The chain links TRBV6-6 to TRBJ2-3; TRBD2 matches at 9 bases. Germline-derived CDR1 and CDR2 are MNHNY and SVGAGI (reference sequence). With 7 bases clipped from V and 3 bases from J, the junction kept 8 bases outside the gene matches. CDR3 length: 15 residues. CDR3 sequence (DNA): TGTGCCAGCAAATGGGGCGGGGGGGCAACAGATACGCAGTATTTT. This encodes CASKWGGGATDTQYF.

This clone was recorded a few times. The chain has TRBV4-2 and TRBJ2-2, with 10 bases aligning to TRBD2. CDR3 size: 17 residues. V lost 1 base and J lost 1; bases outside the gene matches: 3. From germline, CDR1 is LGHNA and CDR2 YNFKEQ. The CDR3, as DNA: TGTGCCAGCAGCCAAGTAAGCGGGAGGGGGAACACCGGGGAGCTGTTTTTT. Protein: CASSQVSGRGNTGELFF.

The CDR3 reads CASADLSGANVLTF. The CDR3 DNA reads as TGTGCCAGCGCCGACCTCTCTGGGGCCAACGTCCTGACTTTC. The chain carries TRBV19 and TRBJ2-6; no clear D gene. Germline CDR1 reads LNHDA; CDR2 reads SQIVND (reference sequence). V was clipped by 9 bases and J by 0 bases, with 9 bases between them. The CDR3 extends over 14 amino acids.

The V call is TRBV5-4, the J call TRBJ2-1; tentatively, D is TRBD1 or TRBD2 (5 bases each). In germline, CDR1 is SGHNT, CDR2 YYREEE (reference sequence). Trimming pared 2 bases from V and 8 bases from J, leaving 17 bases between. The CDR3 sequence is 15 residues long. Here the CDR3 reads CASSLSNQGVHEQFF. CDR3 bases: TGTGCCAGCAGCTTAAGCAATCAGGGAGTGCATGAGCAGTTCTTC.

By sample fraction, this clone is medium-sized (0.01 to 0.1%). The gene calls are TRBV5-1 and TRBJ2-7, with a weak D call TRBD2 (5 bases). This CDR3 has 11 residues. V lost 8 bases, J lost 2 bases, and 8 bases lay in between. CDR1 is SGHRS and CDR2 is YFSETQ in the germline V gene. DNA of the CDR3: TGCGCCAGAGGGAGTGCCTACGAGCAGTACTTC. Its protein product is CARGSAYEQYF. Variable domain in full (rest from reference TRBV5-1 and TRBJ2-7): KAGVTQTPRYLIKTRGQQVTLSCSPISGHRSVSWYQQTPGQGLQFLFEYFSETQRNKGNFPGRFSGRQFSNSRSEMNVSTLELGDSALYLCARGSAYEQYFGPGTRLTVT.

This clone was observed a few times. The J gene is TRBJ1-6, the V gene TRBV28; 7 bases match TRBD1. Germline CDR1 and CDR2: MDHEN and SYDVKM. CDR3 size: 18 residues. V dropped 5 bases and J dropped 6; count of bases not matched to a gene: 16. CDR3 loop: CASSPGQRIGGANSPLHF. DNA of the CDR3: TGTGCCAGCAGTCCGGGACAGAGGATCGGAGGGGCTAATTCACCCCTCCACTTT.

The rearrangement uses TRBV5-1 and TRBJ1-3; no clear D. Per the germline V gene, CDR1 is SGHRS and CDR2 is YFSETQ. Trimming took off 2 bases at V and 3 bases at J, with 9 bases between the two ends. The CDR3 loop spans 14 amino acids. CDR3: CASSLDSSGNTIYF. Here the CDR3 DNA reads TGCGCCAGCAGCTTAGATTCCAGTGGAAACACCATATATTTT.

This clone occurred once. The chain is built from TRBV9 and TRBJ1-5; D gene uncertain. The ends were cut back, 0 bases at V and 5 bases at J, with 6 bases in the middle. The CDR3 covers 13 residues. Germline CDR1 and CDR2: SGDLS and YYNGEE. CDR3 bases: TGTGCCAGCAGCGTAGCTCCGGATCAGCCCCAGCATTTT. Encoded protein: CASSVAPDQPQHF.

This clone appeared a few times. CDR3 sequence: CASSPEPNTEAFF. In nucleotides, the CDR3 is TGCGCCAGCAGCCCTGAGCCGAACACTGAAGCTTTCTTT. The J gene is TRBJ1-1, the V gene TRBV4-3; D remains unclear. Germline V gives CDR1 LGHNA, CDR2 YSLEER. Between the trimmed V and J ends, which lost 4 bases and 1 base, there was a span of 7 bases. This CDR3 is built from 13 residues.

The chain employs TRBV6-4 and TRBJ2-1, with 10 positions matching TRBD2. V shed 3 bases, J shed 4 bases, and the junction held 0 bases outside the gene matches. The germline CDR1 and CDR2 sequences are MRHNA and SNTAGT. This CDR3 region has 14 residues. The DNA of the CDR3 is TGTGCCAGCAGTGAGACTAGCGGGTACAATGAGCAGTTCTTC. Translation gives CASSETSGYNEQFF.

This clone is judged medium-sized. The V gene is TRBV30, the J gene TRBJ1-1, with 11 bases lining up with TRBD1. Trimming at V came to 4 bases and at J to 9 bases, leaving 16 bases not matched to a gene. The CDR3 is made up of 16 amino acids. CDR1 is GTSNPN, CDR2 SVGIG, per germline (reference sequence). CDR3 sequence: CAWMTFPGQGVGKAFF. CDR3 bases: TGTGCCTGGATGACTTTCCCGGGACAGGGGGTGGGAAAAGCTTTCTTT.

This clone was counted between two and nine times. The chain has TRBV5-4 and TRBJ1-1; unclear D gene. The CDR3 is made up of 14 amino acids. V lost 1 base and J lost 2, with 9 bases in between. The germline V gene has CDR1 SGHNT and CDR2 YYREEE (reference sequence). The CDR3, as DNA: TGTGCCAGCAGCTTGACAGCAGAAAACACTGAAGCTTTCTTT. Amino acid sequence: CASSLTAENTEAFF.

V is TRBV2 and J is TRBJ1-5; 7 bases fit TRBD1. The length of the CDR3 is 15 residues. V lost 4 bases and J lost 7; bases outside the gene matches: 10. Per germline, CDR1 SNHLY and CDR2 FYNNEI. The CDR3 DNA sequence: TGTGCCAGCAGTGTAGCAGGGACAGCTGGGCAGCCCCAGCATTTT. This codes for CASSVAGTAGQPQHF.

V is TRBV13 and J is TRBJ1-2; D ambiguous. The germline V and J ends were trimmed by 2 bases and 3 bases, with 7 bases remaining between them. CDR3 length equals 13 residues. Germline loops: CDR1 PRHDT, CDR2 FYEKMQ (reference sequence). The CDR3 sequence: CASSLFRDYGYTF. The CDR3 nucleotides are TGTGCCAGCAGCTTATTCAGAGACTATGGCTACACCTTC. The whole variable domain, remainder taken from reference TRBV13 and TRBJ1-2, is AAGVIQSPRHLIKEKRETATLKCYPIPRHDTVYWYQQGPGQDPQFLISFYEKMQSDKGSIPDRFSAQQFSDYHSELNMSSLELGDSALYFCASSLFRDYGYTFGSGTRLTVV.

The chain employs TRBV5-1 and TRBJ1-2; possible D gene TRBD1, 5 bases. Trimming stripped 4 bases from V and 2 bases from J, with 12 bases between. The CDR3 loop spans 14 amino acids. Germline-derived CDR1 and CDR2 are SGHRS and YFSETQ. The CDR3 DNA follows: TGCGCCAGCAGCCTGACAGCTGGGAACTATGGCTACACCTTC. It is translated as CASSLTAGNYGYTF.

The chain combines TRBV7-6 with TRBJ1-1; D unclear. V lost 1 base and J lost 2, with 5 bases in between. The CDR3 runs to 13 residues. Germline loops: CDR1 SGHVS, CDR2 FNYEAQ. The CDR3, as DNA: TGTGCCAGCAGCTTAGAGGAAAACACTGAAGCTTTCTTT. Translating it yields CASSLEENTEAFF.

This chain links TRBV7-2 with TRBJ2-7; TRBD2 agrees at 10 bases. V gave up 2 bases and J gave up 4 bases; unmatched junction bases: 5. The CDR3 runs 15 residues. Germline V CDR1 and CDR2: SGHTA, FQGNSA. The CDR3, as DNA: TGTGCCAGCAGCTTAATAACTAGCGGGACGTACGAGCAGTACTTC. Translating gives CASSLITSGTYEQYF.